This T cell receptor (beta chain) was observed in a study of blood T cell repertoires in COVID-19. Turning to the study itself: The United States, Italy and Spain provided the acute and convalescent COVID-19 samples. PBMCs, B-cell-depleted T cells, or T cells provided the cDNA or gDNA that made up the material.

Germline CDR1 is ENHRY and CDR2 is SYGVKD. The CDR3 runs 16 residues. V was pared by 4 bases and J by 0 bases, with 9 bases of the junction left unmatched. Authors' methods: The authors estimated nucleated cell counts from reference gene primer amplification. Method: immunoSEQ multiplex PCR; TCRdb's copy keeps in-frame clones and lacks some. The V and J calls and clone size were taken over from that table, and D and trimming were inferred from the DNA. The sample records about 300,000 clones, approximately 88% being singletons. V and J are TRBV10-3 and TRBJ2-7; 7 positions agree with TRBD1. Sequencing used peripheral blood. This sequence originates from a woman aged 30 to 39 who had recovered from COVID-19. CDR3 loop: CAISAPDRSGSYEQYF. CDR3 coding DNA: TGTGCCATCAGTGCTCCGGACAGGAGCGGCTCCTACGAGCAGTACTTC.